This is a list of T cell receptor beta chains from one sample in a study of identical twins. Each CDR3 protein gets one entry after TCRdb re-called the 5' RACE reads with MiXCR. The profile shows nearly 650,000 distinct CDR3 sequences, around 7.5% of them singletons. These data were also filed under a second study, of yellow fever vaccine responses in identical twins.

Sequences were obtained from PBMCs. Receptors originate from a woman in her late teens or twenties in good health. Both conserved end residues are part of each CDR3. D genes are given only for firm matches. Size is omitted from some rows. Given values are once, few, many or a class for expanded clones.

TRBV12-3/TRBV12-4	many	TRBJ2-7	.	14	TGTGCCAGCAGCACCGCTTTGGGCCCCTACGAGCAGTACTTC	CASSTALGPYEQYF
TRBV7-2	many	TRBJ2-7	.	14	TGTGCCAGCTCCCACAGGACAACTTCCTACGAGCAGTACTTC	CASSHRTTSYEQYF
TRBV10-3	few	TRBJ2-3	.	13	TGTGCCATTTCACCGGGAGCACACGATACGCAGTATTTT	CAISPGAHDTQYF
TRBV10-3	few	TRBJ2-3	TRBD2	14	TGTGCCATCCGCCCCGGGGGGATAGCAGATACGCAGTATTTT	CAIRPGGIADTQYF
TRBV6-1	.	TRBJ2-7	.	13	TGTGCCAGCACTGTCAGGCGAGATCACGAGCAGTACTTC	CASTVRRDHEQYF
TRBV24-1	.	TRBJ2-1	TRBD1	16	TGTGCCACCAGTCCAACTACAGGGGGCAAATACAATGAGCAGTTCTTC	CATSPTTGGKYNEQFF
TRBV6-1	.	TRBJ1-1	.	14	TGTGCCAGCGGGGAGACGACCATGAACACTGAAGCTTTCTTT	CASGETTMNTEAFF
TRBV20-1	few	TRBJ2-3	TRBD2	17	TGCAGTGCTAGAGATCCGACTAGCGGGAGTGGGGCAGATACGCAGTATTTT	CSARDPTSGSGADTQYF
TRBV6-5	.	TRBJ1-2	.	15	TGTGCCAGCATTATAGGACGGATTTCAGGCTATGGCTACACCTTC	CASIIGRISGYGYTF
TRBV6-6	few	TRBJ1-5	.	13	TGTGCCAGCAGAGGGGGTGGAAATCAGCCCCAGCATTTT	CASRGGGNQPQHF
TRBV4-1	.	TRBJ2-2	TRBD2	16	TGCGCCAGCAGCTCCCAGCGGGAGGGCTCCGCCGGGGAGCTGTTTTTT	CASSSQREGSAGELFF
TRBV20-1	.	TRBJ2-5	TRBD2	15	TGCAGTGCTAGAGTGGCGGCGGGGGGAGACGAGACCCAGTACTTC	CSARVAAGGDETQYF
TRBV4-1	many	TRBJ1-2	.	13	TGCGCCAGCAGCCAAGAGGTGACACATGGCTACACCTTC	CASSQEVTHGYTF
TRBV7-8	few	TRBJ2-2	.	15	TGTGCCAGCAGCTCAACCGCGGGACTCCACGGGGAGCTGTTTTTT	CASSSTAGLHGELFF
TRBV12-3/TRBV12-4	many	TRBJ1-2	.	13	TGCGCCAGCAGCTTTTCAGGTGGCTATGGCTACACCTTC	CASSFSGGYGYTF
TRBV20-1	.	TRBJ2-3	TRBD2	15	TGCAGTGCTAGCTCCGGGAGCGGGAGAGGAGATACGCAGTATTTT	CSASSGSGRGDTQYF
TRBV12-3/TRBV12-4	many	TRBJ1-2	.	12	TGTGCCAGCAGTTTAGGAGGGTTCGGCTACACCTTC	CASSLGGFGYTF
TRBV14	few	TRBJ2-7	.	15	TGTGCCAGCAGCCCTTACAATGCTGGGGCGCGCGAGCAGTACTTC	CASSPYNAGAREQYF
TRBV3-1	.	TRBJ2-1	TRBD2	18	TGTGCCTTCTGCTTAACGGGCAAGACTAGCGGGAGGTTCAATGAGCAGTTCTTC	CAFCLTGKTSGRFNEQFF
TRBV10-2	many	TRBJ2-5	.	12	TGCGCCAGCACAGCTTCAAGGGAGACCCAGTACTTC	CASTASRETQYF